This T cell receptor (beta chain) was documented in a study of tumor and adjacent non-tumor tissue in lung cancer. With respect to this clonotype: A much larger clone lies one base from this, so it may be a read error.

RNA was extracted from bulk tissue without any cell sorting. Distant lung tissue was collected more than 3 cm away from the tumor edge. A modified ARM-PCR protocol with three rounds of nested PCR amplified TCRbeta. TCRdb processed the multiplex PCR reads anew with MiXCR; each CDR3 protein has one entry. The table records about 90,000 distinct CDR3 sequences, roughly three quarters of them present only once. Material for sequencing was distant non-tumor lung tissue. The receptor's source is a woman between 50 and 59 years old with non-small cell lung cancer.

The CDR3 region has the DNA TGCAGTGCTAGGGGACCACAGGGGAACTACGAGCAGTACTTC. This encodes CSARGPQGNYEQYF. The V and J genes are TRBV20-1 and TRBJ2-7; TRBD1 matches at 7 bases. CDR3 length: 14 residues. V was clipped by 3 bases and J by 3 bases; unmatched bases: 8. From germline, CDR1 is DFQATT and CDR2 SNEGSKA (reference sequence).